These 22 T cell receptor beta chains came from one sample sequenced in a study of blood T cell repertoires in COVID-19. This table comes from immunoSEQ multiplex PCR, and its TCRdb copy is limited to in-frame clones, with some not included. The sample has roughly 200,000 clones, about 80% seen once. Input material: peripheral blood. The source is a man aged 65 to 79 with active or convalescent COVID-19.

Only a few counts were recorded for this clone. The genes are TRBV7-2 and TRBJ2-3, with 11 positions matching TRBD1. This CDR3 spans 17 amino acids. Germline loops: CDR1 SGHTA, CDR2 FQGNSA. The ends lost 1 base at V and 6 bases at J; junction bases unmatched: 9. CDR3 loop: CASSLGTGQGDWDTQYF. CDR3 coding DNA: TGTGCCAGCAGCTTAGGGACGGGACAGGGGGATTGGGATACGCAGTATTTT.

The V and J genes are TRBV29-1 and TRBJ1-1; TRBD1 matches at 8 bases. V was pared by 6 bases and J by 0 bases, with 6 bases of the junction left unmatched. This CDR3 comprises 14 residues. CDR1 is SQVTM and CDR2 is ANQGSEA in the germline V gene. In nucleotides, the CDR3 is TGCAGCGTCCGCGCGACAGGGGTGAACACTGAAGCTTTCTTT. This encodes CSVRATGVNTEAFF.

The chain is built from TRBV5-1 and TRBJ2-5; D is possibly TRBD2 (7 bases). The CDR3 loop spans 15 amino acids. CDR1 is SGHRS and CDR2 is YFSETQ in the germline V gene. V was trimmed by 0 bases and J by 1 base, leaving 10 bases between them. The CDR3 loop is CASSLEAGAQETQYF. The CDR3 DNA is TGCGCCAGCAGCTTGGAGGCGGGGGCCCAAGAGACCCAGTACTTC.

This sequence joins TRBV5-1 and TRBJ2-5; 13 bases map to TRBD2. CDR3 length: 14 residues. Germline lookup yields CDR1 SGHRS and CDR2 YFSETQ. V was pared by 7 bases and J by 2 bases, with 2 bases of the junction left unmatched. Here the CDR3 DNA reads TGCGCCAGCGGGACTAGCGGGGCTCAAGAGACCCAGTACTTC. Translated: CASGTSGAQETQYF.

This clone was found once. The chain has TRBV9 and TRBJ2-1, with 7 bases fitting TRBD2. The CDR3 length is 16 residues. Germline V gene lookup returns CDR1 SGDLS and CDR2 YYNGEE. Germline trimming cut 3 bases from V and 1 base from J; bases unmatched to any gene: 7. CDR3 DNA sequence: TGTGCCAGCAGCGATGGGGCGGGAGTTTCCTACAATGAGCAGTTCTTC. This gives the protein CASSDGAGVSYNEQFF.

The rearrangement joins TRBV2 to TRBJ1-1; D possibly corresponds to TRBD1 (6 bases). This CDR3 spans 13 amino acids. Germline V gives CDR1 SNHLY, CDR2 FYNNEI. Trimming took off 6 bases at V and 0 bases at J, with 8 bases between the two ends. CDR3 sequence: CASSGGLNTEAFF. DNA of the CDR3: TGTGCCAGCAGCGGGGGGCTGAACACTGAAGCTTTCTTT.

The CDR3 region is CASSYAAGNTEAFF. Here the CDR3 DNA reads TGTGCCAGCAGTTACGCCGCGGGGAACACTGAAGCTTTCTTT. The chain couples TRBV6-5 to TRBJ1-1; D uncertain. The V end lost 2 bases, the J end lost 1 base, and 8 bases lay between the germline ends. Germline CDR1 MNHEY, CDR2 SVGAGI. The CDR3 length is 14 residues.

The chain couples TRBV2 to TRBJ1-1, with a weak D call TRBD1 (5 bases). Trimming took off 7 bases at V and 4 bases at J, with 16 bases between the two ends. Looked up from germline, CDR1 is SNHLY and CDR2 is FYNNEI. The CDR3 covers 14 residues. The CDR3 region has the DNA TGTGCCAGCATAGGGGCCCCCCTGGGCACTGAAGCTTTCTTT. Protein sequence: CASIGAPLGTEAFF.

Points on this clone: The same CDR3 also results from other DNA sequences found in this sample. J is TRBJ2-1 and V is TRBV27; 9 bases map to TRBD1. This CDR3 has 14 residues. Germline CDR1 reads MNHEY; CDR2 reads SMNVEV (reference sequence). The junction had 3 bases not matched to a gene; V was cut back by 6 bases and J by 3 bases. CDR3 coding DNA: TGTGCCAGCAGAGGGACAGGGAGCTACAATGAGCAGTTCTTC. Translation: CASRGTGSYNEQFF.

J is TRBJ2-1 and V is TRBV3-1 (or the pseudogene TRBV3-2); 7 nucleotides agree with TRBD1. With V trimmed by 5 bases and J by 9 bases, 4 bases remained unmatched. Germline V gives CDR1 LGHDT, CDR2 YNNKEL (reference sequence). The CDR3 has 12 residues. The chain's CDR3 is CASSLTGVEQFF. The CDR3 DNA sequence: TGTGCCAGCAGCTTAACAGGGGTTGAGCAGTTCTTC.

The rearrangement joins TRBV6-5 to TRBJ2-3, with no clear D. The CDR3 totals 14 residues. Trimming removed 8 bases at V and 0 bases at J, with 12 bases between. CDR1 is MNHEY, CDR2 SVGAGI, per germline. The CDR3 coding sequence is TGTGCCAGCTGCCTACTGACTAGCACAGATACGCAGTATTTT. Protein: CASCLLTSTDTQYF.

The rearrangement links TRBV12-3 or TRBV12-4 to TRBJ1-2; a possible D gene is TRBD1 (5 bases). The length of the CDR3 is 13 residues. Trimming cost V 0 bases and J 7 bases, with 9 bases left between them. CDR3 protein: CASSLAPGAGYTF. The CDR3, as DNA: TGTGCCAGCAGTTTAGCGCCTGGGGCTGGCTACACCTTC.

This chain uses TRBV11-2 with TRBJ1-2, with 7 bases fitting TRBD1. The CDR3 extends over 17 amino acids. V gave up 4 bases and J gave up 8 bases; unmatched junction bases: 19. Germline V gene sequence: CDR1 SGHAT, CDR2 FQNNGV. CDR3 DNA: TGTGCCAGCAGCTCGGTGAGGGGCGAGGGGGCGTTAAGGGGCTACACCTTC. This sequence encodes CASSSVRGEGALRGYTF. Together with reference TRBV11-2 and TRBJ1-2, the CDR3 gives the full variable domain: EAGVAQSPRYKIIEKRQSVAFWCNPISGHATLYWYQQILGQGPKLLIQFQNNGVVDDSQLPKDRFSAERLKGVDSTLKIQPAKLEDSAVYLCASSSVRGEGALRGYTFGSGTRLTVV.

This clone came up a few times. The CDR3 nucleotides are TGTGCCAGCAGAACAGGGAATTCACCCCTCCACTTT. Its protein is CASRTGNSPLHF. J is TRBJ1-6 and V is TRBV6-5; maybe TRBD1 (6 bases). The CDR3 covers 12 residues. Per the germline V gene, CDR1 is MNHEY and CDR2 is SVGAGI. The ends were cut back, 6 bases at V and 7 bases at J, with 7 bases in the middle.

In this sample, this clone turned up a few times. This chain uses TRBV7-8 with TRBJ2-7; 8 positions match TRBD1. The CDR3 extends over 16 amino acids. Per germline, CDR1 SGHVS and CDR2 FQNEAQ. Unmatched junction bases numbered 8, after V lost 0 bases and J lost 4 bases. The CDR3 reads CASSLAFTTGGYEQYF. The CDR3, as DNA: TGTGCCAGCAGCTTAGCGTTCACTACAGGGGGGTACGAGCAGTACTTC.

Here the CDR3 reads CASSPKGQNTEAFF. CDR3 in DNA: TGTGCCAGCTCACCAAAGGGACAGAACACTGAAGCTTTCTTT. The V call is TRBV18, the J call TRBJ1-1; D may be TRBD1 (6 bases). Trimming stripped 2 bases from V and 1 base from J, with 8 bases between. The CDR3 is 14 residues long. Germline CDR1 and CDR2: KGHSH and LQKENI.

The chain recombines TRBV10-3 with TRBJ1-3; unclear D gene. The CDR3 sequence is 13 residues long. The germline V gene has CDR1 ENHRY and CDR2 SYGVKD. V was pared by 4 bases and J by 5 bases, with 9 bases between. The CDR3 region has the DNA TGTGCCATCAGTGTCCAAGCTCGAAACACCATATATTTT. Translation gives CAISVQARNTIYF.

The V call is TRBV4-2, the J call TRBJ1-2; D is unresolved. CDR3 length: 14 residues. Germline CDR1 is LGHNA and CDR2 is YNFKEQ. Trimming shortened V by 0 bases and J by 2 bases, and 7 bases separated the two germline ends. The CDR3 region has the DNA TGTGCCAGCAGCCAAGATAGCACCAACTATGGCTACACCTTC. Protein: CASSQDSTNYGYTF.

The chain employs TRBV6-5 and TRBJ1-1; perhaps TRBD1 as D (5 bases). The CDR3 runs 12 residues. Germline lookup yields CDR1 MNHEY and CDR2 SVGAGI. V gave up 2 bases and J gave up 6 bases, with 7 bases separating them. The CDR3 is CASSYGGAEAFF. The CDR3 DNA reads as TGTGCCAGCAGTTACGGGGGGGCTGAAGCTTTCTTT.

This rearrangement joins TRBV9 to TRBJ2-7; 8 bases are shared with TRBD1. Losses at the gene ends were 4 bases for V and 1 base for J; bases not matched to a gene: 7. The CDR3 extends over 15 amino acids. Germline V CDR1 and CDR2: SGDLS, YYNGEE. CDR3 nucleotide sequence: TGTGCCAGCAGCCTAGGACAGGGTGGTTCCTACGAGCAGTACTTC. Its protein product is CASSLGQGGSYEQYF.

The V call is TRBV9, the J call TRBJ2-3; D is possibly TRBD1 (6 bases). V lost 4 bases and J 0 bases, leaving 12 bases between the germline ends. This CDR3 region has 15 residues. Germline V CDR1 and CDR2: SGDLS, YYNGEE. This CDR3 reads CASSPRTASTDTQYF. The CDR3 DNA is TGTGCCAGCAGCCCCCGGACAGCTAGCACAGATACGCAGTATTTT.

This clone was recorded a few times. CDR3 loop: CASSQQTGPQQPQHF. The CDR3 region has the DNA TGCGCCAGCAGCCAACAGACAGGTCCTCAACAGCCCCAGCATTTT. The rearrangement links TRBV4-3 to TRBJ1-5; tentative D call: TRBD1 (6 bases). This CDR3 has 15 amino acids. CDR1 is LGHNA, CDR2 YSLEER, per germline. Trimming took 2 bases from V and 7 from J, leaving 15 bases between them.